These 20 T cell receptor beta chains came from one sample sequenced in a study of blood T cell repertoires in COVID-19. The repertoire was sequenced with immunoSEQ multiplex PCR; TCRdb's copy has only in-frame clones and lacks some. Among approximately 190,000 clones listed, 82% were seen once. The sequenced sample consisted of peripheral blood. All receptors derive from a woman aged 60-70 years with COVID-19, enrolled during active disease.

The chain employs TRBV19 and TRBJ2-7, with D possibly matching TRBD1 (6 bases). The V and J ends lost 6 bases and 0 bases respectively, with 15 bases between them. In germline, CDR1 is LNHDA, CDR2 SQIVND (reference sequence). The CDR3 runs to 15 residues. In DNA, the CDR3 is TGTGCCAGTAGGGACCCTGGGACACCCTCCTACGAGCAGTACGTC. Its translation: CASRDPGTPSYEQYV.

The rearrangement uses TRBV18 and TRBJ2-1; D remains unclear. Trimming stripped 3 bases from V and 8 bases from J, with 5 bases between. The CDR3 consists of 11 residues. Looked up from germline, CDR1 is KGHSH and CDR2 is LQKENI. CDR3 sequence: CASSPRDEQFF. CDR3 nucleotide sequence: TGTGCCAGCTCACCTCGCGATGAGCAGTTCTTC. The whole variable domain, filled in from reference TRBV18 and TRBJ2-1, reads NAGVMQNPRHLVRRRGQEARLRCSPMKGHSHVYWYRQLPEEGLKFMVYLQKENIIDESGMPKERFSAEFPKEGPSILRIQQVVRGDSAAYFCASSPRDEQFFGPGTRLTVL.

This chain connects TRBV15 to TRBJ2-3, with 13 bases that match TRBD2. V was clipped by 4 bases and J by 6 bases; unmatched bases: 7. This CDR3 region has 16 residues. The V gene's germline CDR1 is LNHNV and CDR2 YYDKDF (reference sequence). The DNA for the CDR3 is TGTGCCACCAGCACCAGGACTAGCGGGAGTTTGGATACGCAGTATTTT. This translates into CATSTRTSGSLDTQYF.

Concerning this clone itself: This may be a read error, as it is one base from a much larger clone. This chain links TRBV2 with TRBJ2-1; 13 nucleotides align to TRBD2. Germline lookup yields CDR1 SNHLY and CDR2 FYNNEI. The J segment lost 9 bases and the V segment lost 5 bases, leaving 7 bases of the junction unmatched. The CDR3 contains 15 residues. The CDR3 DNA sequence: TGTGCCAGCAGTCCTACTAGCGGGGGGGCCAGTGAGCAGTTCTTC. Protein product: CASSPTSGGASEQFF.

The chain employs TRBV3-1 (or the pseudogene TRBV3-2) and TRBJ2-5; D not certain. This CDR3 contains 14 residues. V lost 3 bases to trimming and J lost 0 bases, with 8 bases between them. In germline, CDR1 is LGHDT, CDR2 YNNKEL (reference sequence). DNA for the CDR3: TGTGCCAGCAGCCAGTTCTCGTACCAAGAGACCCAGTACTTC. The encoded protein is CASSQFSYQETQYF.

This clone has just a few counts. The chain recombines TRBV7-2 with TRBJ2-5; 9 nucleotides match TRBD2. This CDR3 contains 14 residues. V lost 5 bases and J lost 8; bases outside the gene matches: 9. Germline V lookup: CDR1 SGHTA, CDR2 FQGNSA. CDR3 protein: CASSERASGNTQYF. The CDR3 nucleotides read TGTGCCAGCAGCGAGAGGGCTAGCGGGAACACCCAGTACTTC.

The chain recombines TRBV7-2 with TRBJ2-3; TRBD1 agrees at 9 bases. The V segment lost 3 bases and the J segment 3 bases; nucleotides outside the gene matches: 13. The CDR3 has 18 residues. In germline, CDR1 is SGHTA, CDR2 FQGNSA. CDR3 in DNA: TGTGCCAGCAGCTTTACCGGGACAGGGTTTGGGGGGACAGATACGCAGTATTTT. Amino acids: CASSFTGTGFGGTDTQYF.

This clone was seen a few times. The CDR3 DNA reads as TGTGCCAGCAGCGAGGCCCACAGGAACACTGAAGCTTTCTTT. Translation: CASSEAHRNTEAFF. The J gene is TRBJ1-1, the V gene TRBV9; D unresolved. CDR3 length: 14 amino acids. The germline gives CDR1 SGDLS, CDR2 YYNGEE. Trimming removed 3 bases from V and 1 base from J, with 10 bases in between. Based on the CDR3 plus reference TRBV9 and TRBJ1-1, the full variable domain is DSGVTQTPKHLITATGQRVTLRCSPRSGDLSVYWYQQSLDQGLQFLIQYYNGEERAKGNILERFSAQQFPDLHSELNLSSLELGDSALYFCASSEAHRNTEAFFGQGTRLTVV.

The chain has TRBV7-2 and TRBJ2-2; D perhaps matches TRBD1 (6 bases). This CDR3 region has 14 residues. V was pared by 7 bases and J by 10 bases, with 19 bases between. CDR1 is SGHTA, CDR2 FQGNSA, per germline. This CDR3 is CASTLVVGAEELFF. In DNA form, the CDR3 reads TGTGCCAGCACCCTGGTGGTGGGGGCAGAGGAGCTGTTTTTT.

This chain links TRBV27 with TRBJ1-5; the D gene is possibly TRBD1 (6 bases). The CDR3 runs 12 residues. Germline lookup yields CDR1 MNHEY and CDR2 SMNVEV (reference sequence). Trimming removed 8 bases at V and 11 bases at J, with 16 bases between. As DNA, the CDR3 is TGTGCCAGCGCAGGGGATATGGGGACCCAGCATTTT. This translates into CASAGDMGTQHF.

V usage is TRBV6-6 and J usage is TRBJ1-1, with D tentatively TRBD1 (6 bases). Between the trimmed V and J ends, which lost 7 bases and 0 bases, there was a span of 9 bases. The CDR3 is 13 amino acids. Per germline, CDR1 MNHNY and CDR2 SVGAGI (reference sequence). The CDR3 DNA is TGTGCCAGCACTAGGGGGATGAACACTGAAGCTTTCTTT. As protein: CASTRGMNTEAFF.

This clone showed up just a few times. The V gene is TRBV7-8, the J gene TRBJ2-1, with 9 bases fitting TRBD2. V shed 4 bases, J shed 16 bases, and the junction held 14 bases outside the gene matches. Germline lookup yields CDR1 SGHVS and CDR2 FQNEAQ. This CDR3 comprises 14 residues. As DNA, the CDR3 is TGTGCCAGCAGCTCCCTGCCTAGCGGGAAGGTTAACTTCTTC. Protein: CASSSLPSGKVNFF.

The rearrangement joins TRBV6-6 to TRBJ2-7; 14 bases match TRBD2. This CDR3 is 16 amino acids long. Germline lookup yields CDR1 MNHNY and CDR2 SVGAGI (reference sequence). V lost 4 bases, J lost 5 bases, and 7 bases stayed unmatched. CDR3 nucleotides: TGTGCCAGCAGTTCGAGGACTAGCGGGAGGACCCACGAGCAGTACTTC. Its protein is CASSSRTSGRTHEQYF.

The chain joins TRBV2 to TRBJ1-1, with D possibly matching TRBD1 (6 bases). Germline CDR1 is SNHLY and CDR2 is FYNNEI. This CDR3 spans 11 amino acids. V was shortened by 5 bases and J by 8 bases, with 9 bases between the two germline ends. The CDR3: CASSLTGEAFF. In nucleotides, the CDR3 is TGTGCCAGCAGTTTAACAGGGGAAGCTTTCTTT.

The CDR3 here is CASSYSNRGGEPQHF. In nucleotides, the CDR3 is TGTGCCAGCAGTTACTCGAATAGGGGCGGGGAGCCCCAGCATTTT. The chain employs TRBV6-2 or TRBV6-3 and TRBJ1-5; D might be TRBD1 (5 bases). Germline CDR1 and CDR2: MNHEY and SVGEGT. Trimming removed 0 bases from V and 8 bases from J, with 14 bases in between. The CDR3 extends over 15 amino acids.

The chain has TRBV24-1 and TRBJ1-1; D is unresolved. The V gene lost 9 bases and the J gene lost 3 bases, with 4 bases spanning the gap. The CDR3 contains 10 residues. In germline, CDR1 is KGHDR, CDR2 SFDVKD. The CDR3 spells CATQDTEAFF. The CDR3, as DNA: TGTGCCACCCAGGACACTGAAGCTTTCTTT.

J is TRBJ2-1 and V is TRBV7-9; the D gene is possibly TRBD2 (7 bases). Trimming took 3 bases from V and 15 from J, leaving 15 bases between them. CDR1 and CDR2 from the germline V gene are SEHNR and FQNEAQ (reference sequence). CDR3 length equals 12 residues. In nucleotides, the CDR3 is TGTGCCAGCAGCTTGTCGGGGGGCGAGTGGTTCTTC. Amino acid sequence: CASSLSGGEWFF.

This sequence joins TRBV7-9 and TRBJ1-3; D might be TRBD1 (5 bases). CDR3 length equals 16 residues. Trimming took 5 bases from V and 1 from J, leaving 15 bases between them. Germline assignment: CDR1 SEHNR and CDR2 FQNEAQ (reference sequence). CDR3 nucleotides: TGTGCCAGCAGCCCCCGCCAGGGTTTATCTGGAAACACCATATATTTT. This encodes CASSPRQGLSGNTIYF.

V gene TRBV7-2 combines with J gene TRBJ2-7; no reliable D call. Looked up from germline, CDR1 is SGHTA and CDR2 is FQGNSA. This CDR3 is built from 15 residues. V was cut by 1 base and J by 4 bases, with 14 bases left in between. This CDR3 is CASSLDRVPKYEQYF. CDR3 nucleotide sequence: TGTGCCAGCAGCTTAGACCGGGTCCCTAAATACGAGCAGTACTTC.

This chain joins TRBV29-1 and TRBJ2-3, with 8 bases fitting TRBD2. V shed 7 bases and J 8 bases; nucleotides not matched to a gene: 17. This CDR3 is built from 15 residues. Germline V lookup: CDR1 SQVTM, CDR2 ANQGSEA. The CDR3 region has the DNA TGCAGCGCCGGAGAACTAGCGGCTTCCCGAGTTACGCAGTATTTT. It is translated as CSAGELAASRVTQYF.